This TCR beta chain was recorded in a study of T cell responses to AZD1222 COVID-19 vaccine. Germline CDR1 is MNHNY and CDR2 is SVGAGI (reference sequence). The CDR3 loop spans 14 amino acids. The V segment lost 7 bases and the J segment 6 bases; nucleotides outside the gene matches: 11. A remark on this clone: Its antigen is unidentified.

Overall study findings and caveats: Spike-specific TCR breadth rose after two AZD1222 doses, and depth rose as well. Just a handful of AZD1222 recipients were seropositive at baseline.

Using immunoSEQ multiplex PCR, the repertoire was profiled, and TCRdb retains in-frame clones only, with some absent. The sample has roughly 150,000 clones, nearly 90% seen once. The sequence came from an adult in good health. The chain carries TRBV6-6 and TRBJ2-7; 8 bases are a match to TRBD1. Sequenced material: peripheral blood, taken on day 0 of AZD1222 vaccination. The CDR3 DNA reads as TGTGCCAGCAACCCAGGGGGCTCGTCCATCGAGCAGTACTTC. Translated, it gives CASNPGGSSIEQYF.